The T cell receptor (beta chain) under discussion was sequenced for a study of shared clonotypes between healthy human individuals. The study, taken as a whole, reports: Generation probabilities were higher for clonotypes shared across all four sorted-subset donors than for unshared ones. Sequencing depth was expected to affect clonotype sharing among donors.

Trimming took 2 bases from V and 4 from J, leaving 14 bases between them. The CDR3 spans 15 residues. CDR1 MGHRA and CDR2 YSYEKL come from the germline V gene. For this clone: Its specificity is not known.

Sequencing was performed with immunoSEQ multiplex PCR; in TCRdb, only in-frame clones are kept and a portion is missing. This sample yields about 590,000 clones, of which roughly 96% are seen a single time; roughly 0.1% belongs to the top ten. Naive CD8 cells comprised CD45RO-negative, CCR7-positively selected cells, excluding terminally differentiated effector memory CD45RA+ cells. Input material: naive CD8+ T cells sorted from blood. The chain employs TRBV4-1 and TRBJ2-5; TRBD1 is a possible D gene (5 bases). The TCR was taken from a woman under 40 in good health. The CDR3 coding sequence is TGCGCCAGCAGCCAATTCTCCCAGGGTCGAGAGACCCAGTACTTC. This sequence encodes CASSQFSQGRETQYF.